The sequence of this T cell receptor (beta chain) was determined in a study of patients and donors after allogeneic stem cell transplantation. There are a few counts of this clonotype. The ends lost 3 bases at V and 2 bases at J; junction bases unmatched: 4. The CDR3 length is 18 residues. Germline values: CDR1 KGHDR, CDR2 SFDVKD. TCRdb re-called the RT-PCR reads through MiXCR, storing one row per CDR3 protein. The profile covers approximately 410,000 distinct CDR3 sequences, with 16% appearing a single time and less than 9.5% taken by the ten largest. The source of this sequence is a human donor who was either an allogeneic HSCT recipient or a stem cell or donor lymphocyte infusion donor (not recorded which). It is not recorded whose cells these are; they may come from a transplant donor. V and J are TRBV24-1 and TRBJ2-1; 15 nucleotides line up with TRBD2. The specimen was blood, either unsorted or a sorted T cell fraction (not recorded which). Written as DNA, the CDR3 is TGTGCCACCAGTGATCGGACTAGCGGGAGGGCCACCTACAATGAGCAGTTCTTC. As protein: CATSDRTSGRATYNEQFF.